Here is one T cell receptor (beta chain) with its context. The antigen is undetermined. TCRdb itself ran the 5' RACE reads through MiXCR, one entry per CDR3 protein. The table lists about 800,000 distinct CDR3 sequences, roughly 12% of them singletons. This CDR3 has 14 amino acids. Per germline, CDR1 MNHNS and CDR2 SASEGT. Trimming removed 1 base at V and 2 bases at J, with 9 bases between. This sample is part of a study of CD8 T cells in ankylosing spondylitis. Study-level findings and limits: Roughly eight highly homologous variants made up a TCR beta motif that seemed to typify ankylosing spondylitis blood.

This sequence originates from a male donor with ankylosing spondylitis. The rearrangement joins TRBV6-1 to TRBJ2-7; tentative D call: TRBD2 (5 bases). The sample taken for sequencing was blood, either unsorted or a sorted T cell fraction (not recorded which). The CDR3 nucleotides are TGTGCCAGCAGTGAAGGGGCGACTACCTACGAGCAGTACTTC. Protein product: CASSEGATTYEQYF.